This TCR beta chain was found in a study of graft-versus-host responses after intestinal transplantation. The protocol was immunoSEQ multiplex PCR, while the TCRdb copy is restricted to in-frame clones and leaves out a portion. Altogether almost 55,000 clones are present, more than 80% being singletons, with the ten largest covering 5% to 6.5%. The specimen was PBMCs, collected 662 days after intestinal transplant. This receptor was identified in a human patient who received an intestinal transplant, so some T cells may come from the graft donor.

The CDR3 sequence: CASSEDRRTEAFF. The CDR3 DNA follows: TGCGCCAGCAGTGAGGACAGGAGGACTGAAGCTTTCTTT. The chain is built from TRBV10-1 and TRBJ1-1; tentative D call: TRBD1 (6 bases). There are 13 residues in the CDR3. V lost 2 bases to trimming and J lost 5 bases, with 9 bases between them. Looked up from germline, CDR1 is WNHNN and CDR2 is SYGVQD (reference sequence).